The 5 T cell receptor beta chains below come from one sample, sequenced in a study of blood T cell repertoires in COVID-19. Some clones are missing from TCRdb's copy, which holds only in-frame ones; the method was immunoSEQ multiplex PCR. The sample shows approximately 65,000 clones, 60% to 85% of them seen only once. Sequenced: peripheral blood. These receptors were taken from a human donor in a cohort sampled during active COVID-19.

The rearrangement uses TRBV19 and TRBJ2-3; tentative D call: TRBD1 (5 bases). V shed 6 bases and J shed 10 bases, with 14 bases lying between them. CDR3 length: 12 amino acids. CDR1 and CDR2 (germline): LNHDA, SQIVND (reference sequence). The CDR3 loop is CASSKLLGPQYF. DNA of the CDR3: TGTGCCAGTAGCAAACTCTTGGGGCCGCAGTATTTT.

The V call is TRBV3-1 (or the pseudogene TRBV3-2), the J call TRBJ2-3, with D perhaps matching TRBD1 (6 bases). Germline-derived CDR1 and CDR2 are LGHDT and YNNKEL (reference sequence). The CDR3 covers 16 residues. V was clipped by 1 base and J by 7 bases, with 18 bases between them. CDR3 in DNA: TGTGCCAGCAGCCAAGCTGGGACACCCCCTTTAAATACGCAGTATTTT. This translates into CASSQAGTPPLNTQYF.

The V and J genes are TRBV6-2 or TRBV6-3 and TRBJ1-5, with D tentatively TRBD1 (5 bases). The CDR3 covers 12 residues. Germline values: CDR1 MNHEY, CDR2 SVGEGT. V gave up 5 bases and J gave up 4 bases, with 6 bases separating them. The CDR3 sequence is CASSDSNQPQHF. CDR3 nucleotide sequence: TGTGCCAGCAGTGACAGTAATCAGCCCCAGCATTTT.

The chain recombines TRBV19 with TRBJ2-5; D perhaps matches TRBD1 (6 bases). The CDR3 consists of 13 residues. Trimming stripped 10 bases from V and 3 bases from J, with 15 bases between. The germline V gene has CDR1 LNHDA and CDR2 SQIVND (reference sequence). The CDR3 bases are TGTGCCACCTCCCAAGACAGGAAAGAGACCCAGTACTTC. The encoded protein is CATSQDRKETQYF.

The sample holds one count of this clone. The chain combines TRBV6-5 with TRBJ2-2; tentatively, D is TRBD1 (6 bases). With 6 bases removed from V and 6 bases from J, the gap between germline ends came to 14 bases. This CDR3 region has 14 residues. The germline gives CDR1 MNHEY, CDR2 SVGAGI. The DNA of the CDR3 is TGTGCCAGCAGCCAGGGGAGTGTGGCCGGGGAGCTGTTTTTT. It specifies CASSQGSVAGELFF.